The TCR beta chain under discussion was sequenced for a study of T-cell reconstitution after alpha-beta-depleted transplantation in children. Findings of the study overall: Roughly two months post-transplant, alpha-beta T cells reportedly originated from several hundred graft clones that had expanded. Some patients owed their high day-60 TCRbeta diversity to surviving recipient T cells and thymic progenitors.

TCRbeta library preparation incorporated unique molecular identifiers. TCRdb re-analysed the PCR reads in MiXCR, keeping a single row per CDR3 protein. The profile shows fewer than 750,000 distinct CDR3 sequences, roughly 24% of them singletons. This clonotype was seen a few times. No antigen is known for it. With 1 base removed from V and 0 bases from J, the gap between germline ends came to 12 bases. The CDR3 runs to 16 residues. The germline V gene has CDR1 DFQATT and CDR2 SNEGSKA (reference sequence). The TCR comes from a boy under two years old who had a stem cell transplant for acute myeloid leukemia, so the T cells may come from the graft donor. The sample was PBMCs, mostly from graft donor cells, taken 360 days after TCRalphabeta/CD19-depleted stem cell transplant. This chain joins TRBV20-1 and TRBJ1-4; perhaps TRBD1 as D (5 bases). This CDR3 is CSARGSGIATNEKLFF. In DNA, the CDR3 is TGCAGTGCTAGAGGTTCAGGGATCGCAACTAATGAAAAACTGTTTTTT.